The 12 T cell receptor beta chains reported below all come from one sample, sequenced in a study of blood T cell repertoires in COVID-19. TCRdb keeps only in-frame clones here, not all; method: immunoSEQ multiplex PCR. This table has over 100,000 clones, approximately 84% appearing once. The sequenced material came from peripheral blood. These receptors came from a man in his 60s with acute or convalescent COVID-19.

The chain couples TRBV6-2 or TRBV6-3 to TRBJ1-3, with a tentative D call TRBD1 (5 bases). Per germline, CDR1 MNHEY and CDR2 SVGEGT. The CDR3 consists of 16 residues. Trimming shortened V by 7 bases and J by 0 bases, and 16 bases separated the two germline ends. The CDR3 DNA is TGTGCCAGCACCCCGGACAACTCCTTCTCTGGAAACACCATATATTTT. Translated, it gives CASTPDNSFSGNTIYF.

This clone occurred a few times. The genes are TRBV20-1 and TRBJ2-3, with 8 bases lining up with TRBD2. The CDR3 spans 11 residues. Germline CDR1 DFQATT, CDR2 SNEGSKA (reference sequence). J gave up 14 bases and V 4 bases, and 8 bases lay outside the gene matches. CDR3: CSATLAEGRYF. CDR3 DNA: TGCAGTGCTACACTAGCGGAGGGGAGGTATTTT.

The chain joins TRBV15 to TRBJ1-5, with a possible D match to TRBD1 (5 bases). Trimming took off 7 bases at V and 4 bases at J, with 11 bases between the two ends. Germline CDR1 LNHNV, CDR2 YYDKDF (reference sequence). The CDR3 sequence is 13 residues long. The CDR3 is CATTLQENQPQHF. In DNA form, the CDR3 reads TGTGCCACCACCTTACAGGAAAATCAGCCCCAGCATTTT.

This chain joins TRBV28 and TRBJ2-3; D gene uncertain. CDR3 size: 15 residues. Germline assignment: CDR1 MDHEN and CDR2 SYDVKM. V lost 1 base and J 3 bases, leaving 11 bases between the germline ends. CDR3 loop: CASSLLAGLTDTQYF. The CDR3 coding sequence is TGTGCCAGCAGTTTATTGGCAGGCCTTACAGATACGCAGTATTTT.

V is TRBV27 and J is TRBJ2-3; 8 nucleotides agree with TRBD2. J gave up 0 bases and V 7 bases, and 12 bases lay outside the gene matches. Per the germline V gene, CDR1 is MNHEY and CDR2 is SMNVEV (reference sequence). The CDR3 is 17 amino acids. CDR3 bases: TGTGCCAGCACCGTGGGCCCTAGCGGGCCCAGCACAGATACGCAGTATTTT. This codes for CASTVGPSGPSTDTQYF.

This chain links TRBV5-1 with TRBJ2-5; possible D gene TRBD2, 7 bases. V gave up 5 bases and J gave up 4 bases, with 15 bases separating them. The germline gives CDR1 SGHRS, CDR2 YFSETQ. This CDR3 spans 14 amino acids. The CDR3 DNA is TGCGCCAGCAGTCCCGGGGGGCAGCTAGAGACCCAGTACTTC. Its translation: CASSPGGQLETQYF.

This chain connects TRBV4-1 to TRBJ2-2; D is perhaps TRBD1 (5 bases). Germline values: CDR1 MGHRA, CDR2 YSYEKL. V was trimmed by 1 base and J by 3 bases, leaving 12 bases between them. This CDR3 is 16 amino acids long. DNA for the CDR3: TGCGCCAGCAGCCAAGTTCTGGGGCTACACACCGGGGAGCTGTTTTTT. This translates into CASSQVLGLHTGELFF.

The chain employs TRBV11-2 and TRBJ1-6; D not certain. This CDR3 is built from 15 residues. Trimming left V 8 bases short and J 4 bases short, with 15 bases between. Germline-derived CDR1 and CDR2 are SGHAT and FQNNGV. The CDR3 protein is CASAVGAGYNSPLHF. The CDR3 nucleotides are TGTGCCAGCGCGGTGGGCGCGGGGTATAATTCACCCCTCCACTTT.

The gene calls are TRBV2 and TRBJ1-1; tentative D call: TRBD1 (5 bases). The CDR3 sequence is 14 residues long. V shed 1 base and J shed 4 bases, with 10 bases lying between them. Germline CDR1 reads SNHLY; CDR2 reads FYNNEI. The CDR3 nucleotides read TGTGCCAGCAGTGAAGAATCCAGGGCCACTGAAGCTTTCTTT. Protein sequence: CASSEESRATEAFF.

This clone was observed a single time. The chain employs TRBV24-1 and TRBJ2-2; D perhaps matches TRBD1 (6 bases). Germline V gives CDR1 KGHDR, CDR2 SFDVKD. The CDR3 length is 15 residues. Trimming took off 3 bases at V and 7 bases at J, with 14 bases between the two ends. The CDR3 bases are TGTGCCACCAGTGATGTCCCGGGACATTACGGGGAGCTGTTTTTT. The encoded protein is CATSDVPGHYGELFF.

The rearrangement links TRBV3-1 (or the pseudogene TRBV3-2) to TRBJ1-2; no clear D gene. In germline, CDR1 is LGHDT, CDR2 YNNKEL (reference sequence). This CDR3 contains 15 residues. Trimming shortened V by 4 bases and J by 0 bases, and 12 bases separated the two germline ends. The CDR3 region has the DNA TGTGCCAGCAGCCGAGCGGGAAGCTCTAACTATGGCTACACCTTC. It codes for CASSRAGSSNYGYTF.

The chain couples TRBV29-1 to TRBJ1-1; possibly TRBD1 for D (5 bases). The length of the CDR3 is 12 residues. Trimming took off 7 bases at V and 5 bases at J, with 14 bases between the two ends. CDR1 is SQVTM and CDR2 is ANQGSEA in the germline V gene. This CDR3 is CSALGDRTEAFF. The CDR3 DNA follows: TGCAGCGCTTTAGGGGATCGGACTGAAGCTTTCTTT. The full variable domain, completed using reference TRBV29-1 and TRBJ1-1, is SAVISQKPSRDICQRGTSLTIQCQVDSQVTMMFWYRQQPGQSLTLIATANQGSEATYESGFVIDKFPISRPNLTFSTLTVSNMSPEDSSIYLCSALGDRTEAFFGQGTRLTVV.